These 27 T cell receptor beta chains were all obtained from the same sample, sequenced in a study of PD-L1 blockade in urothelial cancer. TCRdb's table, derived via immunoSEQ multiplex PCR, lists solely in-frame clones and lacks some. The table has 60,000 to 75,000 clones, about 83% seen once. Documented time point: pretreatment peripheral blood. This specimen consisted of PBMCs, obtained around atezolizumab (anti-PD-L1) treatment. These receptors all come from a woman in her sixties or seventies with urothelial cancer.

The V gene is TRBV19, the J gene TRBJ2-1; weak D call: TRBD1 (5 bases). The germline V gene encodes CDR1 LNHDA and CDR2 SQIVND (reference sequence). Trimming took off 2 bases at V and 1 base at J, with 6 bases between the two ends. This CDR3 has 14 amino acids. CDR3 DNA: TGTGCCAGTAGTATACAGGGTTCCTACAATGAGCAGTTCTTC. Translation: CASSIQGSYNEQFF.

This chain connects TRBV4-2 to TRBJ2-1; TRBD1 agrees at 9 bases. Per germline, CDR1 LGHNA and CDR2 YNFKEQ. This CDR3 spans 15 amino acids. Trimming removed 1 base from V and 6 bases from J; junction bases left unmatched: 4. The CDR3 loop is CASSQGGQGSNEQFF. The CDR3 DNA sequence: TGTGCCAGCAGCCAAGGGGGACAGGGTTCCAATGAGCAGTTCTTC.

V is TRBV5-1 and J is TRBJ2-5, with 11 bases aligning to TRBD2. Germline lookup yields CDR1 SGHRS and CDR2 YFSETQ. V was pared by 4 bases and J by 1 base, with 3 bases of the junction left unmatched. This CDR3 is built from 15 residues. The CDR3 sequence: CASSLAGGLQETQYF. The CDR3 bases are TGCGCCAGCAGCCTAGCGGGAGGTCTCCAAGAGACCCAGTACTTC.

This chain links TRBV6-1 with TRBJ2-1; D possibly corresponds to TRBD2 (7 bases). This CDR3 comprises 13 residues. Trimming took off 7 bases at V and 8 bases at J, with 15 bases between the two ends. CDR1 is MNHNS, CDR2 SASEGT, per germline. DNA for the CDR3: TGTGCCAGCACACTAGGGGGGGGCGATGAGCAGTTCTTC. It is translated as CASTLGGGDEQFF.

The chain has TRBV10-3 and TRBJ1-3; a weak D match, TRBD1 (5 bases). Per the germline V gene, CDR1 is ENHRY and CDR2 is SYGVKD. The CDR3 contains 18 residues. Deletions cut 0 bases from V and 0 bases from J, with 15 bases between. Written as DNA, the CDR3 is TGTGCCATCAGTGAGTCGCGTAGGGACTCTTACTCTGGAAACACCATATATTTT. It specifies CAISESRRDSYSGNTIYF.

Only one count was recorded for this clone. J is TRBJ2-7 and V is TRBV13; D not resolved. CDR3 length equals 13 residues. Germline CDR1 is PRHDT and CDR2 is FYEKMQ (reference sequence). V was shortened by 4 bases and J by 2 bases, with 9 bases between the two germline ends. CDR3 loop: CASSYRKPYEQYF. In DNA, the CDR3 is TGTGCCAGCAGCTACAGAAAACCCTACGAGCAGTACTTC.

The rearrangement uses TRBV15 and TRBJ1-1; D ambiguous. CDR3 length: 15 amino acids. Trimming left V 0 bases short and J 2 bases short, with 10 bases between. Per germline, CDR1 LNHNV and CDR2 YYDKDF (reference sequence). CDR3 bases: TGTGCCACCAGCAGAGATGAGGGTTTCAACACTGAAGCTTTCTTT. Encoded protein: CATSRDEGFNTEAFF.

The V and J genes are TRBV5-1 and TRBJ2-2, with 12 bases lining up with TRBD2. The CDR3 contains 16 residues. Germline lookup yields CDR1 SGHRS and CDR2 YFSETQ. J was trimmed by 6 bases and V by 4 bases; bases with no gene match: 7. CDR3 bases: TGCGCCAGCAGCCTTTCTAGCGGGAGGGCCGCCGGGGAGCTGTTTTTT. The encoded protein is CASSLSSGRAAGELFF.

The V call is TRBV5-1, the J call TRBJ2-4; no clear D gene. Per germline, CDR1 SGHRS and CDR2 YFSETQ. This CDR3 has 16 residues. V lost 0 bases and J 1 base, leaving 11 bases between the germline ends. CDR3 DNA sequence: TGCGCCAGCAGCTTGGTAGGTCTAGAGGCCAAAAACATTCAGTACTTC. Translation: CASSLVGLEAKNIQYF.

The rearrangement joins TRBV9 to TRBJ1-2, with 10 nucleotides matching TRBD1. Germline V gives CDR1 SGDLS, CDR2 YYNGEE. The CDR3 spans 15 residues. The ends lost 3 bases at V and 6 bases at J; junction bases unmatched: 8. The CDR3 nucleotides read TGTGCCAGCAGCGCCCCCGGGACAGGGGCGAATGGCTACACCTTC. This encodes CASSAPGTGANGYTF.

CDR3 in amino acids: CASSLALQGAWNVGNTIYF. The CDR3 nucleotides read TGTGCCAGCAGCTTAGCGTTGCAGGGGGCATGGAACGTTGGAAACACCATATATTTT. The rearrangement uses TRBV7-2 and TRBJ1-3; 8 bases match TRBD1. The CDR3 runs to 19 residues. With V trimmed by 0 bases and J by 3 bases, 13 bases remained unmatched. Germline V gives CDR1 SGHTA, CDR2 FQGNSA. Full variable domain (remainder filled in from reference TRBV7-2 and TRBJ1-3): GAGVSQSPSNKVTEKGKDVELRCDPISGHTALYWYRQSLGQGLEFLIYFQGNSAPDKSGLPSDRFSAERTGGSVSTLTIQRTQQEDSAVYLCASSLALQGAWNVGNTIYFGEGSWLTVV.

V usage is TRBV7-2 and J usage is TRBJ2-3; 14 bases line up with TRBD2. CDR3 length: 19 residues. V was clipped by 2 bases and J by 0 bases; unmatched bases: 7. Germline CDR1 SGHTA, CDR2 FQGNSA. The CDR3, as DNA: TGTGCCAGCAGCTTAATACGGACTAGCGGGGGGCTCAGCACAGATACGCAGTATTTT. This translates into CASSLIRTSGGLSTDTQYF.

This clone was seen only once. This chain uses TRBV28 with TRBJ1-1; 8 nucleotides agree with TRBD1. This CDR3 region has 15 residues. Germline V lookup: CDR1 MDHEN, CDR2 SYDVKM. V lost 5 bases to trimming and J lost 5 bases; unmatched junction nucleotides: 10. The CDR3 loop reads CASSPLDREGTEAFF. Here the CDR3 DNA reads TGTGCCAGCAGTCCCCTGGACAGGGAAGGTACTGAAGCTTTCTTT.

This clone appeared a few times. The rearrangement joins TRBV2 to TRBJ1-5; D might be TRBD1 (5 bases). Per germline, CDR1 SNHLY and CDR2 FYNNEI. This CDR3 is built from 12 residues. Trimming removed 7 bases from V and 7 bases from J, with 11 bases in between. CDR3 region: CASMDTNQPQHF. The CDR3 coding sequence is TGTGCCAGCATGGACACGAACCAGCCCCAGCATTTT.

This rearrangement joins TRBV7-8 to TRBJ1-5; no firm D call. The CDR3 totals 12 residues. The V gene's germline CDR1 is SGHVS and CDR2 FQNEAQ. V was shortened by 2 bases and J by 9 bases, with 8 bases between the two germline ends. The CDR3 coding sequence is TGTGCCAGCAGCTTATTAGTTGGGCCCCAGCATTTT. This sequence encodes CASSLLVGPQHF.

The chain couples TRBV10-3 to TRBJ2-1; 9 bases align to TRBD1. The V and J ends lost 3 bases and 4 bases, in that order; junction bases with no gene match: 4. Germline V gene sequence: CDR1 ENHRY, CDR2 SYGVKD. CDR3 size: 15 residues. DNA of the CDR3: TGTGCCATCAGTGACAGGGACAGGGCGTACAATGAGCAGTTCTTC. The encoded protein is CAISDRDRAYNEQFF.

This clone came up a few times. This chain uses TRBV6-6 with TRBJ2-7; 12 nucleotides line up with TRBD2. This CDR3 spans 14 amino acids. Trimming cost V 8 bases and J 4 bases; bases outside gene matches: 6. Germline V gene data show CDR1 as MNHNY and CDR2 as SVGAGI (reference sequence). CDR3 in DNA: TGTGCCAGCCGAAGACTAGCGGGAGAATACGAGCAGTACTTC. This sequence encodes CASRRLAGEYEQYF.

The chain recombines TRBV6-6 with TRBJ2-5; D gene unclear. V was cut by 5 bases and J by 2 bases, with 3 bases left in between. Looked up from germline, CDR1 is MNHNY and CDR2 is SVGAGI (reference sequence). The CDR3 runs to 11 residues. CDR3 in DNA: TGTGCCAGCAGTGCGCAAGAGACCCAGTACTTC. Translating it yields CASSAQETQYF.

In nucleotides, the CDR3 is TGCGCCAGCAGCTCCCTAGGGTTAGCGACGTACAATGAGCAGTTCTTC. This codes for CASSSLGLATYNEQFF. V and J are TRBV5-1 and TRBJ2-1; perhaps TRBD2 as D (5 bases). V was trimmed by 3 bases and J by 4 bases, leaving 17 bases between them. The CDR3 runs 16 residues. Per germline, CDR1 SGHRS and CDR2 YFSETQ.

The V call is TRBV28, the J call TRBJ1-5; tentatively, D is TRBD1 (6 bases). CDR1 is MDHEN, CDR2 SYDVKM, per germline. CDR3 length: 14 amino acids. The V end lost 2 bases, the J end lost 15 bases, and 20 bases lay between the germline ends. In DNA, the CDR3 is TGTGCCAGCAGTTTAATTAGGGACACCTTTGTGATGCATTTT. This codes for CASSLIRDTFVMHF. The full variable domain, rest sourced from reference TRBV28 and TRBJ1-5, is DVKVTQSSRYLVKRTGEKVFLECVQDMDHENMFWYRQDPGLGLRLIYFSYDVKMKEKGDIPEGYSVSREKKERFSLILESASTNQTSMYLCASSLIRDTFVMHFGDGTRLSIL.

This clone was seen only once. V is TRBV30 and J is TRBJ1-2; D perhaps matches TRBD1 (6 bases). CDR1 and CDR2 (germline): GTSNPN, SVGIG (reference sequence). Deletions cut 0 bases from V and 10 bases from J, with 9 bases between. The CDR3 is 11 amino acids. DNA for the CDR3: TGTGCCTGGAGTGTACGGACAGCCTACACCTTC. The encoded protein is CAWSVRTAYTF.

The table lists this clone with a few counts. The chain carries TRBV27 and TRBJ2-3; 7 bases line up with TRBD2. The ends lost 3 bases at V and 2 bases at J; junction bases unmatched: 17. CDR3 length: 19 amino acids. Germline CDR1 is MNHEY and CDR2 is SMNVEV (reference sequence). The CDR3 region has the DNA TGTGCCAGCAGTTTTTACGGGGGGAGAACCGACAGTTACACAGATACGCAGTATTTT. As protein: CASSFYGGRTDSYTDTQYF.

V gene TRBV10-1 combines with J gene TRBJ2-7; possible D gene TRBD2, 5 bases. CDR1 is WNHNN and CDR2 is SYGVQD in the germline V gene (reference sequence). CDR3 length equals 14 residues. V lost 8 bases, J lost 0 bases, and 14 bases lay in between. This CDR3 reads CASAPSGDSYEQYF. The CDR3 nucleotides are TGCGCCAGCGCCCCGAGCGGAGACTCCTACGAGCAGTACTTC.

This chain joins TRBV2 and TRBJ1-5; D is possibly TRBD1 (6 bases). The CDR3 has 15 residues. V lost 4 bases and J 2 bases, leaving 12 bases between the germline ends. Germline loops: CDR1 SNHLY, CDR2 FYNNEI. The CDR3 DNA sequence: TGTGCCAGCAGTGTACAGGGTTGGGGCAATCAGCCCCAGCATTTT. This encodes CASSVQGWGNQPQHF.

This clone was counted a single time. The chain is built from TRBV6-5 and TRBJ2-7; TRBD2 aligns across 10 bases. The junction had 0 bases not matched to a gene; V was cut back by 1 base and J by 6 bases. The CDR3 consists of 13 residues. Germline CDR1 and CDR2: MNHEY and SVGAGI. For the CDR3, the DNA is TGTGCCAGCAGTTACTTAGCGGGGGGCGAGCAGTACTTC. Encoded protein: CASSYLAGGEQYF.

The rearrangement links TRBV7-3 to TRBJ2-1, with D maybe TRBD1 (5 bases). V dropped 2 bases and J dropped 2 bases, with 19 bases sitting between them. The CDR3 spans 18 residues. The germline V gene encodes CDR1 SGHTA and CDR2 FQGTGA. The CDR3 loop is CASSLGRTSVSTYNEQFF. In DNA form, the CDR3 reads TGTGCCAGCAGCTTAGGCCGGACATCGGTTTCCACCTACAATGAGCAGTTCTTC.

The chain is built from TRBV5-1 and TRBJ2-3; 9 bases are a match to TRBD2. The CDR3 has 17 amino acids. Germline assignment: CDR1 SGHRS and CDR2 YFSETQ. J gave up 5 bases and V 0 bases, and 10 bases lay outside the gene matches. The CDR3 nucleotides read TGCGCCAGCAGCTTGGCTGGGGCTAGCGGGGTTGGAGATACGCAGTATTTT. Translation: CASSLAGASGVGDTQYF. The complete variable domain, with remaining parts taken from reference TRBV5-1 and TRBJ2-3, reads KAGVTQTPRYLIKTRGQQVTLSCSPISGHRSVSWYQQTPGQGLQFLFEYFSETQRNKGNFPGRFSGRQFSNSRSEMNVSTLELGDSALYLCASSLAGASGVGDTQYFGPGTRLTVL.